The 23 T cell receptor beta chains given below trace back to one sample, sequenced in a study of metastatic and nonmetastatic thyroid tumors (dated by TCRdb to 2018 to 2020). The method behind the library was PCR. TCRdb lists the instrument as Illumina HiSeq 4000. TCRdb reprocessed the public reads (quality trimming at Q25 with fastp, clone calling with MiXCR) and kept in-frame beta chains. Within this sample are approximately 25,000 clones, with around 16% of them counted one time only. The ten largest clones add up to about 5.7% of the sample. Before undergoing thyroid surgery, none of the patients had been given any kind of treatment. The sample was blood. These TCRs come from a male donor with papillary thyroid cancer or a benign thyroid nodule (not recorded which). Some clones in this sample may be carry-over from other donors' samples.

Many counts were recorded for this clone. This chain links TRBV20-1 with TRBJ2-7; either TRBD1 or TRBD2 may supply D (5 bases each). CDR1 DFQATT and CDR2 SNEGSKA come from the germline V gene (reference sequence). With 0 bases removed from V and 5 bases from J, the gap between germline ends came to 14 bases. The CDR3 is 14 residues long. Here the CDR3 reads CSARDGPGLNEQYF. CDR3 coding DNA: TGCAGTGCTAGAGACGGGCCGGGGCTTAACGAGCAGTACTTC.

This clone has ten or more counts. This rearrangement joins TRBV6-5 to TRBJ2-2; no reliable D call. This CDR3 region has 15 residues. The V gene's germline CDR1 is MNHEY and CDR2 SVGAGI. V gave up 0 bases and J gave up 1 base, with 6 bases separating them. CDR3 in amino acids: CASSYSRRNTGELFF. The CDR3 DNA follows: TGTGCCAGCAGTTACTCGCGTCGGAACACCGGGGAGCTGTTTTTT.

V gene TRBV19 combines with J gene TRBJ2-7, with D possibly being TRBD2 (6 bases). The length of the CDR3 is 13 residues. V dropped 3 bases and J dropped 11 bases, with 17 bases sitting between them. Germline V gene sequence: CDR1 LNHDA, CDR2 SQIVND (reference sequence). CDR3 DNA: TGTGCCAGTAGTATGGGACTCCCCTTTCGGAAGTACTTC. Translating it yields CASSMGLPFRKYF.

This clone turned up a few times. The chain combines TRBV28 with TRBJ2-3; no clear D gene. Germline-derived CDR1 and CDR2 are MDHEN and SYDVKM. This CDR3 region has 12 residues. V was pared by 9 bases and J by 12 bases, with 19 bases between. The CDR3 nucleotides read TGTGCCAGAACACGCTACACGGAAGCACAGTATTTT. It specifies CARTRYTEAQYF. Variable domain in full (rest from reference TRBV28 and TRBJ2-3): DVKVTQSSRYLVKRTGEKVFLECVQDMDHENMFWYRQDPGLGLRLIYFSYDVKMKEKGDIPEGYSVSREKKERFSLILESASTNQTSMYLCARTRYTEAQYFGPGTRLTVL.

The chain combines TRBV20-1 with TRBJ2-7, with TRBD2 matching 11 bases. The CDR3 extends over 16 amino acids. Germline-derived CDR1 and CDR2 are DFQATT and SNEGSKA (reference sequence). The J segment lost 2 bases and the V segment lost 3 bases, leaving 9 bases of the junction unmatched. CDR3 protein: CSARGFSGRDAYEQYF. The CDR3, as DNA: TGCAGTGCTAGGGGTTTTAGCGGGAGGGACGCCTACGAGCAGTACTTC.

This clone was seen at least ten times. V usage is TRBV29-1 and J usage is TRBJ2-1, with 11 nucleotides matching TRBD2. V was pared by 6 bases and J by 5 bases, with 18 bases of the junction left unmatched. Germline V CDR1 and CDR2: SQVTM, ANQGSEA. This CDR3 is 18 amino acids long. The CDR3 nucleotides read TGCAGCGTCATTGTCGCTTTCGCTAGCGGGAGGTGGCACAATGAGCAGTTCTTC. Amino acid sequence: CSVIVAFASGRWHNEQFF.

This clone was observed many times. The chain employs TRBV30 and TRBJ1-3; maybe TRBD1 (5 bases). The CDR3 length is 14 residues. Trimming left V 0 bases short and J 4 bases short, with 10 bases between. The germline gives CDR1 GTSNPN, CDR2 SVGIG (reference sequence). The CDR3 sequence is CAWSVQVGGNTIYF. In nucleotides, the CDR3 is TGTGCCTGGAGTGTACAGGTCGGGGGAAACACCATATATTTT.

This clone was recorded at least ten times. The chain uses TRBV29-1 and TRBJ2-1; D possibly corresponds to TRBD1 (5 bases). Per germline, CDR1 SQVTM and CDR2 ANQGSEA. V was pared by 6 bases and J by 4 bases, with 16 bases between. The CDR3 sequence is 14 residues long. The CDR3 protein is CSVSPGHPYNEQFF. The CDR3 DNA sequence: TGCAGCGTAAGTCCCGGACACCCTTACAATGAGCAGTTCTTC.

This clone showed up many times. V is TRBV19 and J is TRBJ2-2; no clear D. Per the germline V gene, CDR1 is LNHDA and CDR2 is SQIVND (reference sequence). The CDR3 is 18 residues long. V dropped 3 bases and J dropped 6 bases, with 23 bases sitting between them. This CDR3 reads CASSISWAQIHFPGELFF. In nucleotides, the CDR3 is TGTGCCAGTAGTATCAGTTGGGCACAAATTCATTTCCCCGGGGAGCTGTTTTTT.

This clone was counted a few times. An end of the junction does not agree with germline; a read error may underlie this. The gene calls are TRBV2 and TRBJ2-3; 7 bases are a match to TRBD2. CDR3 length: 18 residues. CDR1 and CDR2 (germline): SNHLY, FYNNEI. CDR3 protein: CASSEWRGWEGGLDKQYF. For the CDR3, the DNA is TGTGCCAGCAGTGAATGGCGAGGCTGGGAGGGCGGTTTAGATAAGCAGTATTTT.

Concerning this clone: One end of the junction is discordant with germline, which a read error may explain. V and J are TRBV18 and TRBJ2-5, with D tentatively TRBD2 (5 bases). The CDR3 totals 15 residues. Germline V lookup: CDR1 KGHSH, CDR2 LQKENI. The CDR3 here is CASSPRSIAKENQYF. For the CDR3, the DNA is TGTGCCAGCTCACCACGGTCGATAGCGAAAGAGAACCAGTACTTC.

This clone was counted many times. This chain connects TRBV10-1 to TRBJ2-1; D is ambiguous. The V gene's germline CDR1 is WNHNN and CDR2 SYGVQD (reference sequence). This CDR3 has 14 amino acids. V was clipped by 0 bases and J by 2 bases, with 5 bases between them. This CDR3 is CASSESPTYNEQFF. CDR3 DNA: TGCGCCAGCAGTGAGTCGCCTACCTACAATGAGCAGTTCTTC.

This clone was observed at least ten times. V is TRBV4-1 and J is TRBJ2-3; 10 bases agree with TRBD2. The germline V gene encodes CDR1 MGHRA and CDR2 YSYEKL. CDR3 length equals 20 residues. Losses at the gene ends were 2 bases for V and 2 bases for J; bases not matched to a gene: 16. The CDR3 reads CASSQTGSGRALPNTDTQYF. DNA of the CDR3: TGCGCCAGCAGCCAAACAGGCAGCGGGAGGGCCCTACCAAACACAGATACGCAGTATTTT.

In this sample, this clone turned up many times. J is TRBJ2-1 and V is TRBV20-1, with 9 positions matching TRBD2. Trimming cost V 6 bases and J 8 bases; bases outside gene matches: 11. The CDR3 length is 14 residues. Germline CDR1 DFQATT, CDR2 SNEGSKA (reference sequence). CDR3 residues: CSASLGGRADEQFF. The CDR3 bases are TGCAGTGCAAGTTTGGGCGGGAGGGCCGATGAGCAGTTCTTC.

This clone was observed many times. The chain couples TRBV4-1 to TRBJ1-1; the D gene is possibly TRBD1 (5 bases). The germline V gene has CDR1 MGHRA and CDR2 YSYEKL. This CDR3 spans 15 amino acids. The V end was cut by 1 base, the J end by 1 base, with 10 bases between. This CDR3 is CASSQGGRGNTEAFF. For the CDR3, the DNA is TGCGCCAGCAGCCAAGGGGGGAGGGGGAACACTGAAGCTTTCTTT.

This clone occurred many times. The chain carries TRBV19 and TRBJ2-7, with 8 bases matching TRBD1. The CDR3 is 13 residues long. Germline trimming cut 6 bases from V and 2 bases from J; bases unmatched to any gene: 3. Germline V gene sequence: CDR1 LNHDA, CDR2 SQIVND (reference sequence). The CDR3 spells CASRRTGTYEQYF. For the CDR3, the DNA is TGTGCCAGTAGAAGGACAGGGACCTACGAGCAGTACTTC.

V and J are TRBV5-1 and TRBJ1-2; D not certain. From germline, CDR1 is SGHRS and CDR2 YFSETQ. The CDR3 covers 14 residues. Trimming stripped 4 bases from V and 3 bases from J, with 13 bases between. Here the CDR3 DNA reads TGCGCCAGCAGCCCAAGTCGGACCTACTATGGCTACACCTTC. It specifies CASSPSRTYYGYTF.

The table lists this clone with many counts. This sequence joins TRBV5-1 and TRBJ2-7; tentative D call: TRBD2 (6 bases). Germline loops: CDR1 SGHRS, CDR2 YFSETQ. The CDR3 has 13 residues. The V and J ends lost 4 bases and 6 bases respectively, with 14 bases between them. This CDR3 is CASSEGTFSEQYF. The CDR3 DNA follows: TGCGCCAGCAGCGAAGGGACTTTTAGCGAGCAGTACTTC.

This clone was recorded at least ten times. The chain has TRBV28 and TRBJ2-3; D gene unclear. The V gene's germline CDR1 is MDHEN and CDR2 SYDVKM. Trimming took off 4 bases at V and 8 bases at J, with 7 bases between the two ends. This CDR3 has 11 residues. CDR3 DNA: TGTGCCAGCAGTTCGCATGGTACGCAGTATTTT. This codes for CASSSHGTQYF.

This clone was seen ten or more times. The germline gene is not matched at one end of the junction; a read error may be the cause. The chain links TRBV12-5 to TRBJ2-3, with no clear D. CDR1 is LGHNT and CDR2 is FRNRAP in the germline V gene. The CDR3 has 10 amino acids. CDR3 loop: CASGLVPTHF. The DNA of the CDR3 is TGTGCTAGTGGTTTGGTACCAACGCATTTT.

This clone appeared a few times. The chain links TRBV6-1 to TRBJ2-2; 10 bases map to TRBD1. From germline, CDR1 is MNHNS and CDR2 SASEGT. The CDR3 runs 15 residues. The junction had 3 bases not matched to a gene; V was cut back by 7 bases and J by 1 base. CDR3 in DNA: TGTGCCAGCATGACAGGGGGCCTGAACACCGGGGAGCTGTTTTTT. It yields the protein CASMTGGLNTGELFF.

This clone was recorded many times. The chain has TRBV6-1 and TRBJ1-2; possibly TRBD1 for D (6 bases). CDR3 length: 11 residues. Germline assignment: CDR1 MNHNS and CDR2 SASEGT. The V end was cut by 7 bases, the J end by 10 bases, with 13 bases between. The CDR3 reads CASNRDNNYTF. The CDR3 DNA follows: TGTGCCAGCAACCGGGACAACAACTACACCTTC.

In this sample, this clone turned up a few times. The CDR3 is CASSYAVRTGGYEQYF. CDR3 in DNA: TGTGCCAGCAGTTACGCGGTCCGGACAGGGGGCTACGAGCAGTACTTC. The chain links TRBV6-5 to TRBJ2-7; 10 bases are a match to TRBD1. Germline values: CDR1 MNHEY, CDR2 SVGAGI. The CDR3 sequence is 16 residues long. Losses at the gene ends were 2 bases for V and 3 bases for J; bases not matched to a gene: 7.